Reported below is one T cell receptor beta chain. The sample contains more than one DNA sequence encoding this CDR3. CDR1 is MGHRA and CDR2 is YSYEKL in the germline V gene. This CDR3 comprises 14 residues. Trimming took off 3 bases at V and 2 bases at J, with 8 bases between the two ends. Ages ranged from roughly 18 to 100 years, with residence in approximately 25 US areas. Participant reports of clinical history set cohort assignment. This record comes from a study of blood T cell repertoires in COVID-19. Turning to the study itself: Collection of acute and convalescent COVID-19 samples took place in the United States, Italy and Spain.

Authors' methods: It was from reference gene primer amplification that nucleated cell counts were estimated. TCRdb's table, derived via immunoSEQ multiplex PCR, lists solely in-frame clones and lacks some. The V and J calls and clone size are taken from that table; D and trimming were inferred from the DNA. The sample carries around 390,000 clones, around nine tenths recorded once. The source material was PBMCs or T cells enriched from blood (not recorded which). The chain carries TRBV4-1 and TRBJ1-3, with no clear D. The receptor was derived from a woman in her forties or fifties who had recovered from COVID-19. CDR3 sequence reads: CASSQGEAGNTIYF. CDR3 DNA: TGCGCCAGCAGCCAGGGAGAAGCTGGAAACACCATATATTTT.